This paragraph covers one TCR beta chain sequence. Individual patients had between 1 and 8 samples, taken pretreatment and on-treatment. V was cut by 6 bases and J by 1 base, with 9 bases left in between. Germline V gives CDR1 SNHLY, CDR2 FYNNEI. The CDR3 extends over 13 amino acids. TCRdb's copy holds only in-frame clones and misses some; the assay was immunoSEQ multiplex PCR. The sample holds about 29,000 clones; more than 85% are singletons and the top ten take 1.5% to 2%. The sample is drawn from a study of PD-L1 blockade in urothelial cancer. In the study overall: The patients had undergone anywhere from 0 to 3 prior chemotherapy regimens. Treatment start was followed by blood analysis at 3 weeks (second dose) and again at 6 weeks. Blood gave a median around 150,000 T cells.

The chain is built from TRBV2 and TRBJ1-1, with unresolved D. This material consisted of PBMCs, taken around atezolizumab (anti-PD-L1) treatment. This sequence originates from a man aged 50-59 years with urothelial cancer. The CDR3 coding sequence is TGTGCCAGCAGGGGCGGGCGGAACACTGAAGCTTTCTTT. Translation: CASRGGRNTEAFF. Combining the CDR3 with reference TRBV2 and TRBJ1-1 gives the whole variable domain EPEVTQTPSHQVTQMGQEVILRCVPISNHLYFYWYRQILGQKVEFLVSFYNNEISEKSEIFDDQFSVERPDGSNFTLKIRSTKLEDSAMYFCASRGGRNTEAFFGQGTRLTVV.